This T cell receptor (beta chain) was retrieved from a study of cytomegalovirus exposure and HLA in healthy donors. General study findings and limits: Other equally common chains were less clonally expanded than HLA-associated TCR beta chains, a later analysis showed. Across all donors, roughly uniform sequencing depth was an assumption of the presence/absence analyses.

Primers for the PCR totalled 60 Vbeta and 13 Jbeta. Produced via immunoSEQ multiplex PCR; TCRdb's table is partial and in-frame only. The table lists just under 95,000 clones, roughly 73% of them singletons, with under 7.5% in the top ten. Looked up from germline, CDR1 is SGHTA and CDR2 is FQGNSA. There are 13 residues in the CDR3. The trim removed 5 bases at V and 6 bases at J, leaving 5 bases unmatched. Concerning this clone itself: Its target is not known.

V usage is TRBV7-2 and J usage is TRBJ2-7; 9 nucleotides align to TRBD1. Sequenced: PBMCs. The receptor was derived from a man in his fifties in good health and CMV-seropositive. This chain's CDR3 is CASSPGTGLEQYF. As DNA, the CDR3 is TGTGCCAGCAGCCCAGGGACAGGGCTCGAGCAGTACTTC.